This passage covers 8 T cell receptor beta chains from one sample sequenced in a study of CD8 T cells in Susac syndrome. A quantity of about 0.45 to 1 ug RNA underwent reverse transcription using random hexamers. MiXCR, run by TCRdb on the immunoSEQ multiplex PCR reads, gives a single entry per CDR3 protein. The sample has around 300,000 distinct CDR3 sequences, about nine tenths seen once. Sequencing was carried out using CD8+ T cells from PBMCs. These TCRs come from a human donor with multiple sclerosis.

In its sample, this clonotype was seen a few times. This rearrangement joins TRBV7-2 to TRBJ1-1, with a weak D call TRBD1 (6 bases). Germline CDR1 and CDR2: SGHTA and FQGNSA. Trimming took 11 bases from V and 5 from J, leaving 12 bases between them. The CDR3 is 11 amino acids. This CDR3 reads CAGGIGTEAFF. Written as DNA, the CDR3 is TGTGCCGGGGGCATAGGGACTGAAGCTTTCTTT.

V usage is TRBV5-6 and J usage is TRBJ2-7, with D possibly matching TRBD2 (5 bases). The CDR3 is 13 residues long. V was cut by 2 bases and J by 5 bases, with 11 bases left in between. Germline values: CDR1 SGHDT, CDR2 YYEEEE. The CDR3 sequence: CASSLRGNNEQYF. In DNA, the CDR3 is TGTGCCAGCAGCTTACGAGGGAATAACGAGCAGTACTTC.

This chain links TRBV4-2 with TRBJ2-3; D may be TRBD2 (5 bases). From germline, CDR1 is LGHNA and CDR2 YNFKEQ. CDR3 size: 16 residues. Between the trimmed V and J ends, which lost 5 bases and 1 base, there was a span of 16 bases. The CDR3 sequence: CASSENAGGGTDTQYF. The CDR3, as DNA: TGTGCCAGCAGCGAAAACGCGGGTGGGGGCACAGATACGCAGTATTTT.

The chain has TRBV28 and TRBJ2-5; TRBD2 matches at 11 bases. V lost 8 bases and J lost 0; bases outside the gene matches: 2. This CDR3 has 14 residues. The germline V gene encodes CDR1 MDHEN and CDR2 SYDVKM. CDR3 DNA: TGTGCCAGCTCTAGCGGGGGGCACCAAGAGACCCAGTACTTC. Translation gives CASSSGGHQETQYF.

Only one count was recorded for this clonotype. The chain carries TRBV20-1 and TRBJ2-7; TRBD2 agrees at 7 bases. CDR1 and CDR2 from the germline V gene are DFQATT and SNEGSKA (reference sequence). With 3 bases clipped from V and 6 bases from J, the junction kept 14 bases outside the gene matches. CDR3 size: 15 residues. The CDR3 sequence: CSASRLAVILPEQYF. DNA of the CDR3: TGCAGTGCTAGTCGGCTAGCGGTTATCCTACCCGAGCAGTACTTC.

The chain carries TRBV12-3 or TRBV12-4 and TRBJ2-1; perhaps D is TRBD1 or TRBD2 (7 bases each). This CDR3 is 14 amino acids long. The V end was cut by 10 bases, the J end by 0 bases, with 13 bases between. This chain's CDR3 is CATQGGFSYNEQFF. CDR3 bases: TGTGCCACCCAGGGGGGGTTCTCCTACAATGAGCAGTTCTTC.

The chain employs TRBV7-9 and TRBJ2-1, with 8 bases lining up with TRBD1. Germline CDR1 and CDR2: SEHNR and FQNEAQ (reference sequence). The CDR3 runs 18 residues. With V trimmed by 5 bases and J by 7 bases, 19 bases remained unmatched. Here the CDR3 reads CASSPPFTFQGARNEQFF. The CDR3 bases are TGTGCCAGCAGCCCCCCTTTCACTTTTCAGGGGGCGCGGAATGAGCAGTTCTTC.

About this clonotype itself: One junction end does not reproduce the germline sequence, and a read error may be involved. The chain is built from TRBV7-7 and TRBJ2-1, with D perhaps given as TRBD1 or TRBD2 (5 bases each). CDR3 length: 14 residues. Per the germline V gene, CDR1 is SSHAT and CDR2 is FNYEAQ (reference sequence). The CDR3 protein is CASSLLGPGNEQFF. CDR3 bases: TGTGCTAGCAGCTTATTGGGGCCGGGGAATGAGCAGTTCTTC.